The 5 T cell receptor beta chains below all came from one sample that was sequenced in a study of blood T cell repertoires in COVID-19. The protocol was immunoSEQ multiplex PCR, while the TCRdb copy is restricted to in-frame clones and leaves out a portion. This sample has 350,000 or so clones, with approximately 91% found just once. Specimen: PBMCs or T cells enriched from blood (not recorded which). The receptors derive from a woman aged 25 to 39 who had been exposed to COVID-19.

The chain recombines TRBV27 with TRBJ2-3; D is unclear. This CDR3 has 16 amino acids. Germline V CDR1 and CDR2: MNHEY, SMNVEV (reference sequence). Trimming removed 3 bases from V and 0 bases from J, with 13 bases in between. CDR3 loop: CASSFFPPRSTDTQYF. The CDR3 DNA is TGTGCCAGCAGTTTTTTCCCGCCTCGGAGCACAGATACGCAGTATTTT.

The V and J genes are TRBV3-1 (or the pseudogene TRBV3-2) and TRBJ2-2; TRBD2 aligns across 7 bases. Unmatched junction bases numbered 8, after V lost 5 bases and J lost 5 bases. The V gene's germline CDR1 is LGHDT and CDR2 YNNKEL (reference sequence). CDR3 size: 15 residues. The DNA of the CDR3 is TGTGCCAGCAGCACGAGGGGAGGGGAGACCGGGGAGCTGTTTTTT. It specifies CASSTRGGETGELFF.

The chain is built from TRBV28 and TRBJ2-7; 11 bases agree with TRBD2. Germline V gene sequence: CDR1 MDHEN, CDR2 SYDVKM. V shed 5 bases, J shed 2 bases, and the junction held 17 bases outside the gene matches. This CDR3 contains 19 residues. The CDR3 DNA sequence: TGTGCCAGCAGTACGCTCTTCACCCAGACTAGCGGGAAAGCCTACGAGCAGTACTTC. As protein: CASSTLFTQTSGKAYEQYF.

In its sample, this clone was seen a few times. CDR3 DNA sequence: TGTGCCAGCAGTCGGGGGCCCTACCGGGACATCAATGCTCATGGCTACACCTTC. Its translation: CASSRGPYRDINAHGYTF. The chain links TRBV6-6 to TRBJ1-2, with D possibly TRBD1 on 6 matching bases. Germline CDR1 reads MNHNY; CDR2 reads SVGAGI (reference sequence). The CDR3 runs 18 residues. With 5 bases removed from V and 6 bases from J, the gap between germline ends came to 28 bases.

The chain combines TRBV9 with TRBJ2-5; D possibly corresponds to TRBD1 (5 bases). The CDR3 runs to 14 residues. V lost 0 bases and J 5 bases, leaving 11 bases between the germline ends. From germline, CDR1 is SGDLS and CDR2 YYNGEE. CDR3 loop: CASSVDRGRETQYF. The CDR3 bases are TGTGCCAGCAGCGTAGATAGGGGTCGCGAGACCCAGTACTTC.